The sequence of this TCR beta chain was determined in a study of T cell responses to AZD1222 COVID-19 vaccine (dated by TCRdb to about 2021). A note on the overall study: A total of about 240 trial participants underwent TCR sequencing, of whom 200 to 220 received two doses of AZD1222 and some 26 received two doses of the MenACWY control vaccine. Trial participants were enrolled into age subgroups of 18-55, 56-69 and 70-plus years, which contained about 150, 27 and 61 TCR-sequenced participants, respectively.

On the study overall, not on this receptor specifically: The vaccine-associated CD4 TCRs covered the entire spike protein, and the dominant responses fell in regions 160-218 and 743-854. After two AZD1222 doses, spike-specific TCR breadth and depth were significantly higher than at day 0 and than in MenACWY recipients. Conclusions about previously exposed vaccinees are limited because only a handful of AZD1222 recipients were SARS-CoV-2 seropositive at baseline. Participants were mostly white British and included more females than males, and it was suggested by the authors that clonal diversity may have been underestimated. No day 14 peak-response samples were available, so repertoires were characterized only after the peak T cell response. Epitopes outside the regions mutated in the B.1.351 and B.1.1.7 variants were reportedly recognized by nearly half of the unique spike-specific TCRs. In the small 56-69-year group, the increase in depth fell short of significance, most likely because of low power.

About this clone: The target of this receptor is not known. No much larger clone exists at a distance of one base, and base qualities are not known.

The CDR3 regions of human TCRbeta chains were analyzed by immunosequencing. From the authors' description of their analysis: Repertoire TCRs were matched against a reference library of SARS-CoV-2-specific TCRs generated with the MIRA antigen-specificity platform. Breadth was defined as the fraction of unique TCRs that were SARS-CoV-2-associated. Depth was defined as the fraction of total T cells that were SARS-CoV-2-associated. Using the MIRA data, each spike-specific TCR was assigned both to the spike region to which the TCR was reactive and to a CD4 or CD8 class. Log10-transformed breadth and depth values were compared by one-way ANOVA with Sidak's multiple comparisons tests. Entries here come from immuneACCESS through TCRdb and include only in-frame sequences with V and J called. Some clones fail to appear in such tables; in the studies checked, an unresolved V gene covers under half of the shortfall, and the cause of the remainder is unknown. D and trimming come from the DNA, and the V and J calls and clone size come from that table. In all, the sample holds more than 95,000 clones, and approximately 86% of those were seen once. Of the sample, roughly 3.3% falls within the top ten clones.

Inclusive of the bounding cysteine and phenylalanine, the CDR3 is 14 residues long. Only the CDR3 portion is preserved as DNA: 42 bases, with reading frame beginning at the first base. Sequences MNHNS (CDR1) and SASEGT (CDR2) are obtained from the germline V gene. V loses 3 bases, J loses 2 bases, and the germline ends lie 10 bases apart. This sample's time point label indicates: about 28 days (+/-7) after the second vaccine dose. Interpreted using the paper, the treatment or condition label stands for: meningococcal conjugate vaccine given as trial control. Samples from vaccinated people were obtained from the UK trials COV001 and COV002, which included a single-blind randomized controlled phase 2/3 trial of AZD1222 (ChAdOx1 nCoV-19) in healthy adults. Trial participant PBMC samples were collected at day 0 and day 28 after the second dose for TCRbeta chain sequencing.

The clonotype originates from an adult who received the MenACWY meningococcal vaccine as a control. The starting material was peripheral blood, obtained 28 days after the second dose of the MenACWY control vaccine. The rearranged segments are TRBV6-1 and TRBJ1-2, with the D gene uncertain. The DNA sequence is given as TGTGCCAGCAGTGAGAACGGGTACAACTATGGCTACACCTTC. Its translation reads: CASSENGYNYGYTF.